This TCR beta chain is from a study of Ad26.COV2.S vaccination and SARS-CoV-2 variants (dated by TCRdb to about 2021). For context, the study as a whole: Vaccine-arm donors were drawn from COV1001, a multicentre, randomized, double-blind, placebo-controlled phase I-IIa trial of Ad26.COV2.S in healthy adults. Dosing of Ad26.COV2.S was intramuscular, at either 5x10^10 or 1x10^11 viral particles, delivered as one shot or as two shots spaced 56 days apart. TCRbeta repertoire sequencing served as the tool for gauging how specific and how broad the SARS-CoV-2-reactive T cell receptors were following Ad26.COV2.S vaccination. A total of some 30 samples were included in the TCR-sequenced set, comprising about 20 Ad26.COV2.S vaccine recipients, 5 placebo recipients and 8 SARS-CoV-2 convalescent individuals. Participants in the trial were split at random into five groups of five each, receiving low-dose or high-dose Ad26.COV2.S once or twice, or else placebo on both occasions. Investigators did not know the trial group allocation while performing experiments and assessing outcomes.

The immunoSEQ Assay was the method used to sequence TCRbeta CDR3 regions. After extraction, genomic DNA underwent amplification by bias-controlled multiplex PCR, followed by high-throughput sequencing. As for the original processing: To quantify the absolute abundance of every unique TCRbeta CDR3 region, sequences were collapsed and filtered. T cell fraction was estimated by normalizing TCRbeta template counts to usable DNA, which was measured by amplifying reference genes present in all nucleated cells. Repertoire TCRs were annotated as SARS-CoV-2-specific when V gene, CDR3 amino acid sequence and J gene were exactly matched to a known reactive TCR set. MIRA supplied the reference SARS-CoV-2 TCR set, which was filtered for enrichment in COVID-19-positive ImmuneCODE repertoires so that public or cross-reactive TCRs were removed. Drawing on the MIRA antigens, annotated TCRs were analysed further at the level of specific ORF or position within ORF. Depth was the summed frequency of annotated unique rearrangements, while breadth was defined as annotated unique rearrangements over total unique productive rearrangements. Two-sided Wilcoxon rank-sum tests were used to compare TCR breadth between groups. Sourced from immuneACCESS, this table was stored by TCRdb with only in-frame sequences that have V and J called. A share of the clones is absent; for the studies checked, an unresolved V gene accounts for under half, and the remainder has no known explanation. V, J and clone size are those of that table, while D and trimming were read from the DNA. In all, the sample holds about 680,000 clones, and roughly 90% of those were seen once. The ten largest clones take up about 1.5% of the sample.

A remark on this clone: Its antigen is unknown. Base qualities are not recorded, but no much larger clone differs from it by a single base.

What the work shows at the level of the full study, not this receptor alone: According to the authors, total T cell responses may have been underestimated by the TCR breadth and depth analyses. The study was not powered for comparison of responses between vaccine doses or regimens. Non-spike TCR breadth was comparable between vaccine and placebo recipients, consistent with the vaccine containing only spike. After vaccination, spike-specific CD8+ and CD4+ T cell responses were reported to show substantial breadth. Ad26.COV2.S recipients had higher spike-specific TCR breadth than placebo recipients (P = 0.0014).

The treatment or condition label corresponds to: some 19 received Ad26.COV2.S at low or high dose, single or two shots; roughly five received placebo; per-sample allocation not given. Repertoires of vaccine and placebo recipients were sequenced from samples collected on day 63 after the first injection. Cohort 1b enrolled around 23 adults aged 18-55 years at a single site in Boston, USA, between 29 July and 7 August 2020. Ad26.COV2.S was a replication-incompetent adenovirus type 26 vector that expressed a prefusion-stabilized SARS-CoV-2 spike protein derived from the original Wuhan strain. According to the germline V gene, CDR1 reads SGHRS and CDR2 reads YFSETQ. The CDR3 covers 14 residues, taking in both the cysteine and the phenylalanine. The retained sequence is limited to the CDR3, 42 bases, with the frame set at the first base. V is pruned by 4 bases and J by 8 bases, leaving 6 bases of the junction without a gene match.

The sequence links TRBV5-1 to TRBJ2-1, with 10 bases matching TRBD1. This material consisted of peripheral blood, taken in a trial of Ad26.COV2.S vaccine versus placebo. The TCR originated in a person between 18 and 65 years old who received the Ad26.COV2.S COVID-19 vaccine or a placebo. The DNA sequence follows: TGCGCCAGCAGCGTGGCCGGGACAGGGGATGAGCAGTTCTTC. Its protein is CASSVAGTGDEQFF.